This TCR beta chain was identified during a study of T cells expressing NK-cell markers. TCRdb derives one entry per CDR3 protein from the 5' RACE reads, leaving out DNA. Reported are about 550,000 distinct CDR3 sequences; the ten largest clones contain less than 4.5%. Source material: blood T cells: a sorted CD56 or NKG2C T cell subset, CD4+ or CD8+ T cells, or bulk PBMC T cells (not recorded which). The TCR sequence derives from a man between 18 and 35 years old in good health.

CDR3 protein: CASSGADANYGYTF. V gene TRBV3-1 combines with J gene TRBJ1-2; TCRdb gives TRBD1 as the D gene, but with no DNA this cannot be confirmed. This CDR3 spans 14 amino acids. Looked up from germline, CDR1 is LGHDT and CDR2 is YNNKEL (reference sequence).